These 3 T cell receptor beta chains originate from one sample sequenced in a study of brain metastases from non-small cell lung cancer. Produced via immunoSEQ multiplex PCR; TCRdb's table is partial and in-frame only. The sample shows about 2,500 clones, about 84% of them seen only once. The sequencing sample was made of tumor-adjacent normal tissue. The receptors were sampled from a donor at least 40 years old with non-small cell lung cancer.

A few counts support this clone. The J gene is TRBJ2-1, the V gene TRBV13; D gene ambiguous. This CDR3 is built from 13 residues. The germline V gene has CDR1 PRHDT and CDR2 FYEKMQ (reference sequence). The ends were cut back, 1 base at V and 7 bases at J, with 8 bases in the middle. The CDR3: CASSLDYPNEQFF. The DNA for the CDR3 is TGTGCCAGCAGCTTAGACTACCCGAATGAGCAGTTCTTC.

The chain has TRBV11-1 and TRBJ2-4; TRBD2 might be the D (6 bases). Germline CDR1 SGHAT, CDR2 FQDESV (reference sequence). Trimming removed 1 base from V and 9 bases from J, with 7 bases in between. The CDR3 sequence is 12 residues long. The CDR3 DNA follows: TGTGCCAGCAGCTTAGGGCGGGGCATTCAGTACTTC. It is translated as CASSLGRGIQYF.

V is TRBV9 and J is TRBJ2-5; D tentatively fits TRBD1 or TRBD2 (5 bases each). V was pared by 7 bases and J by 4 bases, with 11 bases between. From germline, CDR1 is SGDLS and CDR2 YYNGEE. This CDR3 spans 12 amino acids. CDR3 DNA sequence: TGTGCCAGCGGGGGAATGTCAGAGACCCAGTACTTC. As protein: CASGGMSETQYF.